The clone carrying this T cell receptor (beta chain) was counted a single time. This sample stems from a study of blood T cell repertoires in COVID-19. Germline V lookup: CDR1 MDHEN, CDR2 SYDVKM. The CDR3 covers 15 residues. V dropped 5 bases and J dropped 6 bases, with 20 bases sitting between them. The method was immunoSEQ multiplex PCR; TCRdb's version includes in-frame clones alone and lacks a portion of them. The repertoire holds under 150,000 clones, with 88% as singletons. The sequenced sample was peripheral blood. The chain recombines TRBV28 with TRBJ2-7; TRBD1 might be the D (5 bases). The sequence came from a human donor in a cohort sampled during active COVID-19. The CDR3 sequence is CASSETATAPSEQYF. The CDR3 nucleotides are TGTGCCAGCAGTGAGACCGCGACAGCCCCCTCCGAGCAGTACTTC.